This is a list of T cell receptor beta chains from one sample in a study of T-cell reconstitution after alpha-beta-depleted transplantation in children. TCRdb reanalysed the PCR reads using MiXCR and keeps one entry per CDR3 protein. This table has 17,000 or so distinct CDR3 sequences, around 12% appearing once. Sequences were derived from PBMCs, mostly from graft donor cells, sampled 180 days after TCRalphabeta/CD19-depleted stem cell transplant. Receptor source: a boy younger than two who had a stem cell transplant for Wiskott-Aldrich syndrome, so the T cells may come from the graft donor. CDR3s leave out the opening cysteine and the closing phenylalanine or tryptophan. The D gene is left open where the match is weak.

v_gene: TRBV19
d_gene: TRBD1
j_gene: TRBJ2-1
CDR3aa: ASSKTGGKIYNEQF

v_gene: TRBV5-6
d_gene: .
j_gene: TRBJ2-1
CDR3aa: ASSLTGIAYNEQF

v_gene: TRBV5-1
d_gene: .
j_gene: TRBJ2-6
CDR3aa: ASRGAGANVLT

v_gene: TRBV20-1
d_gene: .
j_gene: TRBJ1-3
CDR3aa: SASTPKNLIWTGNTIY

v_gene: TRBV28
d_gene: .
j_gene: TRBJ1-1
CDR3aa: ASSLMGGAEAF

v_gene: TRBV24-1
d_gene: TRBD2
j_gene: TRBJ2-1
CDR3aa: ATSDFVAGGLNEQF

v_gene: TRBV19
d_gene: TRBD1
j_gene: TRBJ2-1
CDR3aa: ASSETGTGVNEQF

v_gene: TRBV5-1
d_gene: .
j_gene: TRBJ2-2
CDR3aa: ASSITTGTGELF

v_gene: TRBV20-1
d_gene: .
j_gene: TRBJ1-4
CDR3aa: SASGGANEKLF

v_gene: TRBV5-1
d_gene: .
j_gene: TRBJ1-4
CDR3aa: ASSLGQSNEKLF

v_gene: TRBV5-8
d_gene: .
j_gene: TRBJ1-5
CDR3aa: ASSFLRGRSNQPQH

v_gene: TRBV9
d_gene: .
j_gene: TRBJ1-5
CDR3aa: ASSGGQGNQPQH

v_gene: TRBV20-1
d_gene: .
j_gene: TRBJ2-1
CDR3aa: SASLVNEQF

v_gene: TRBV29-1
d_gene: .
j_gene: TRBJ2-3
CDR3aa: SAQRDPLSTDTQY

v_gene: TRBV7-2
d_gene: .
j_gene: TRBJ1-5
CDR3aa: ASSLDAGVGNQPQH

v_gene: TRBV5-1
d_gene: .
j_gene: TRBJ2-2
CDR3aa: ASTGVTNTGELF

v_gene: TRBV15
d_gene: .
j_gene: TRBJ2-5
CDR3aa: ATSRGSSGPETQY

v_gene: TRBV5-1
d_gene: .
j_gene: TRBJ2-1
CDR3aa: ASSLVEKGDNEQF

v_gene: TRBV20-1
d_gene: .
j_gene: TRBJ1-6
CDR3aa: SGMGSGNSPLH

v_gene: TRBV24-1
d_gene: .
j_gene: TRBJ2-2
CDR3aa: ATSDAVSNTGELF

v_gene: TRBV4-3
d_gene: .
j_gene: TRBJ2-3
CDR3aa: ASSQDRQYASDTQY

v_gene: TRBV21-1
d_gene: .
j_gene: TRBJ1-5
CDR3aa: ASSQGSHGGSNQPQH

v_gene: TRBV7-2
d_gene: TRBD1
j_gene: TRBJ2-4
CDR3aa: ASSLEGTVKNIQY

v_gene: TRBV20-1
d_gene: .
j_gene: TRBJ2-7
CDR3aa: SARRGPNYEQY

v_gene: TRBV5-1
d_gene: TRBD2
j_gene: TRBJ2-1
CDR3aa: ASSLASGSSYNEQF

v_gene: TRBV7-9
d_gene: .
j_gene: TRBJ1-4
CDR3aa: ASSSPAYPATNEKLF

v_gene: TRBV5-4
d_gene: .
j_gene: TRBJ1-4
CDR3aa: ASSLGTLNEKLF

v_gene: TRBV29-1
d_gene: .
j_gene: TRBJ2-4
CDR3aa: SAGPMENIQY

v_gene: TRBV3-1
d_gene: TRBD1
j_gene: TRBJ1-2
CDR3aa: ASSPTGEVNYGYT

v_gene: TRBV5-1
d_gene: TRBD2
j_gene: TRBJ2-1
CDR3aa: ASSFVAGEFEQF

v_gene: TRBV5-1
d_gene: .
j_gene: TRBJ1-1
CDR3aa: ASSLFSMNTEAF

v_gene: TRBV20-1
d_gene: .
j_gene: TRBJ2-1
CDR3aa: SAQPGGSYNEQF

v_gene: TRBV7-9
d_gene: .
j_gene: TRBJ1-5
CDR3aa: ASSLGQGANQPQH

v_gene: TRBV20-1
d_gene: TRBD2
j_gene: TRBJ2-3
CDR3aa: SVGGLAMTDTQY

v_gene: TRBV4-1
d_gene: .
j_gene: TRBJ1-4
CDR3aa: ASSHRRRGNEKLF

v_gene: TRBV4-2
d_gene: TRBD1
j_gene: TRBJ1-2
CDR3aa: ASSQLSGTGPLANYGYT

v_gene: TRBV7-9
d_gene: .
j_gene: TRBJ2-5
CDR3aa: ASSQIQDKWEETQY

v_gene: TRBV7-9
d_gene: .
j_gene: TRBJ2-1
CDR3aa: ASSPSDINEQF

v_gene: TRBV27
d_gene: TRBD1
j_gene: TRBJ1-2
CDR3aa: ASSLQGGNYGYT

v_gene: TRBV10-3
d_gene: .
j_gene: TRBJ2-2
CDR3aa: AISGPIDRPGTGELF

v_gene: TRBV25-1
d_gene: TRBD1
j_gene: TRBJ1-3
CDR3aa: ASSDGTGAGNTIY

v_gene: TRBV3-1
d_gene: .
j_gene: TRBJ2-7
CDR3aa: ASSQGQNEQY

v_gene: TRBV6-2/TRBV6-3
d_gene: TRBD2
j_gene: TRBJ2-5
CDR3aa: ASSQTSGRWTQY

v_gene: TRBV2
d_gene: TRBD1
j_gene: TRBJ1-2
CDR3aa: ASRTGASNYGYT

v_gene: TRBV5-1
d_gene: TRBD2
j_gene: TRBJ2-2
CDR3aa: ASSSGLAGGQVAGELF

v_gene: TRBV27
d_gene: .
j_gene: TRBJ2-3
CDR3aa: ASKTTPQGFGTDTQY

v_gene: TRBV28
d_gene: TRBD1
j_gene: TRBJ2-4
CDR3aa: ASSEWTGRENIQY

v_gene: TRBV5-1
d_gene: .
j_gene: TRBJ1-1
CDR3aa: ASSHGQLNTEAF

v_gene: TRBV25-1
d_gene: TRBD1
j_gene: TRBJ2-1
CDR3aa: ASSEGQGAVDEQF

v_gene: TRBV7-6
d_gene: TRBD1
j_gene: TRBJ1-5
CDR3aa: ASSLFSSAGTGLEPQH

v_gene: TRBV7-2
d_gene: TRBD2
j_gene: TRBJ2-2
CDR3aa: ASSSGLAGGGTGELF

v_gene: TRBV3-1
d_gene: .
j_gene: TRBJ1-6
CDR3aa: ASSQEENSPNSPLH

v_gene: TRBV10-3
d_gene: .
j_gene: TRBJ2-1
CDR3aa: AISGDWKLDNEQF

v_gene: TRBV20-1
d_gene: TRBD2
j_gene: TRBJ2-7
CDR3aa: SALAGGTYEQY

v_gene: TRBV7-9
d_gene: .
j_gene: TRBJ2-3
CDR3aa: ASSQVRGFSTDTQY

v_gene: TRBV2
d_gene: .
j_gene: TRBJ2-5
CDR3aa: ASSVGGGAETQY

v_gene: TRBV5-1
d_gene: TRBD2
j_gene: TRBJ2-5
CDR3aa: ASSLEKLAGVETQY

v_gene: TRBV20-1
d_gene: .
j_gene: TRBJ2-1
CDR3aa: SARDPDEQF

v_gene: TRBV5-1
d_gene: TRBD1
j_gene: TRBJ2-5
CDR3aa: ASSHDRGRETQY